The rows below give T cell receptor beta chains drawn from one sample of a study of blood T cells in healthy people across ages. TCRdb ran MiXCR on the 5' RACE reads and lists one entry per CDR3 protein. The table has roughly 900,000 distinct CDR3 sequences, around 46% seen once. The specimen was blood. The receptors derive from a man aged 25 to 40 in good health. Each CDR3 is given with its conserved first and last residue. The D gene is left open where the match is weak. Clone size is shown for a subset of rows, as once, few, many or a class of expanded clone.

v_gene	d_gene	j_gene	abundance	CDR3aa	CDR3nt
TRBV9	TRBD2	TRBJ2-3	few	CASSEGLAGEYTDTQYF	TGTGCCAGCAGCGAGGGACTAGCGGGGGAGTACACAGATACGCAGTATTTT
TRBV7-8	NA	TRBJ1-2	NA	CASSPLPRAGPVYGYTF	TGTGCCAGCAGCCCCCTCCCCCGGGCAGGACCTGTCTATGGCTACACCTTC
TRBV7-2	NA	TRBJ2-5	NA	CASSPRSSGQEAQYF	TGTGCCAGCAGCCCCCGGTCCAGCGGCCAAGAGGCCCAGTACTTC
TRBV4-2	TRBD1	TRBJ1-2	NA	CASSPRQGAGYGYTF	TGTGCCAGCAGCCCCAGACAGGGGGCAGGATATGGCTACACCTTC
TRBV3-1	NA	TRBJ2-6	NA	CASSRRSSGANVLTF	TGTGCCAGCAGCCGGAGAAGCTCTGGGGCCAACGTCCTGACTTTC
TRBV9	NA	TRBJ2-2	NA	CASSGFNTGELFF	TGTGCCAGCAGCGGCTTCAATACCGGGGAGCTGTTTTTT
TRBV9	TRBD1	TRBJ2-5	NA	CASSVAGTGTETQYF	TGTGCCAGCAGCGTAGCCGGGACAGGGACGGAGACCCAGTACTTC
TRBV6-6	NA	TRBJ1-2	few	CASVQESGGYTF	TGTGCCAGTGTCCAGGAGAGTGGTGGCTACACCTTC
TRBV11-2	TRBD2	TRBJ2-7	few	CASSLGTSGTPYEQYF	TGTGCCAGCAGCTTGGGGACTAGCGGGACTCCCTACGAGCAGTACTTC
TRBV7-2	NA	TRBJ2-2	NA	CASSLEVGGSGELFF	TGTGCCAGCAGCTTAGAAGTAGGGGGGTCCGGGGAGCTGTTTTTT
TRBV20-1	TRBD1	TRBJ1-2	few	CSAIRGLDYGYTF	TGCAGTGCTATCAGGGGGCTGGACTATGGCTACACCTTC
TRBV2	NA	TRBJ2-1	NA	CASSEQGINEQFF	TGTGCCAGCAGTGAACAGGGGATCAATGAGCAGTTCTTC
TRBV20-1	TRBD2	TRBJ2-1	few	CSAHPLERGAYNEQFF	TGCAGTGCCCACCCCTTGGAGCGGGGGGCCTACAATGAGCAGTTCTTC
TRBV28	NA	TRBJ2-7	NA	CASTRESYEQYF	TGTGCCAGCACTAGGGAGTCCTACGAGCAGTACTTC
TRBV6-5	NA	TRBJ1-1	NA	CASSQGQSTAFF	TGTGCCAGCAGTCAAGGACAGTCTACAGCTTTCTTT